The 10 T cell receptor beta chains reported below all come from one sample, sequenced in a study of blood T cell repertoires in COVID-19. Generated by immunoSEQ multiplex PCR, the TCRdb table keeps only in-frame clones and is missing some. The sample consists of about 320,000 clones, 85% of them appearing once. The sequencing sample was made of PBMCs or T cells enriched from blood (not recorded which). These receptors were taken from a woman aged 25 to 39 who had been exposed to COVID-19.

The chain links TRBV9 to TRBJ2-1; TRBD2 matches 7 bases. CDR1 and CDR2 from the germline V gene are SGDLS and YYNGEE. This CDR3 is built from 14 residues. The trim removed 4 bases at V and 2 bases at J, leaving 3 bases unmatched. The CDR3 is CASSFGLAYNEQFF. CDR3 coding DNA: TGTGCCAGCAGCTTCGGACTAGCCTACAATGAGCAGTTCTTC.

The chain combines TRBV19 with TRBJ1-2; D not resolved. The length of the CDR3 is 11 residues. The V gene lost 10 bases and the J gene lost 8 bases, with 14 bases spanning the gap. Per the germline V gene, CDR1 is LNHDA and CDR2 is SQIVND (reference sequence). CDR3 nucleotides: TGTGCCACTATTTCTACGGGGGGCTACACCTTC. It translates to CATISTGGYTF.

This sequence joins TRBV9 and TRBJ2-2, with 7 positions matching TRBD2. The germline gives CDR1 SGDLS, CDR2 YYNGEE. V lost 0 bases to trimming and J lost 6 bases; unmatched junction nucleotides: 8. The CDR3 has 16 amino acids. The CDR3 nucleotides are TGTGCCAGCAGCGTAGTTGCGGGAGTAATCCCCGGGGAGCTGTTTTTT. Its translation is CASSVVAGVIPGELFF.

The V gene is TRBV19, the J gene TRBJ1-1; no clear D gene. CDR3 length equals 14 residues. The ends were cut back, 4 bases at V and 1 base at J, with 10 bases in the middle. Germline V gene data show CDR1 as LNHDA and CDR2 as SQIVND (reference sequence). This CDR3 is CASSNPGRNTEAFF. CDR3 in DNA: TGTGCCAGTAGTAACCCAGGCCGGAACACTGAAGCTTTCTTT.

CDR3 in amino acids: CASSLGTSGDEQYF. CDR3 DNA sequence: TGTGCCAGCAGTTTGGGGACTAGCGGGGACGAGCAGTACTTC. The genes are TRBV27 and TRBJ2-7, with TRBD2 matching over 13 bases. The trim removed 3 bases at V and 5 bases at J, leaving 1 base unmatched. The V gene's germline CDR1 is MNHEY and CDR2 SMNVEV (reference sequence). The CDR3 is made up of 14 amino acids.

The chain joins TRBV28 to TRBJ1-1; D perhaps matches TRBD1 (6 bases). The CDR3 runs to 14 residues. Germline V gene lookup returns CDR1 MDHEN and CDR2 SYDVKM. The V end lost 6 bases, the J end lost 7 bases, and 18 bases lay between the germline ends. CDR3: CASSEQGGSREAFF. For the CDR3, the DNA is TGTGCCAGCAGCGAACAGGGCGGTTCGCGTGAAGCTTTCTTT. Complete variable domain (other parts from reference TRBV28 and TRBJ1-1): DVKVTQSSRYLVKRTGEKVFLECVQDMDHENMFWYRQDPGLGLRLIYFSYDVKMKEKGDIPEGYSVSREKKERFSLILESASTNQTSMYLCASSEQGGSREAFFGQGTRLTVV.

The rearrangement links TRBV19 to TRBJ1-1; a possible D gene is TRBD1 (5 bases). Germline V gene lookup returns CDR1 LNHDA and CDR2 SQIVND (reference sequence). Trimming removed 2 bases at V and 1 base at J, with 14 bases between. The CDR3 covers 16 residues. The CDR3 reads CASSILSGGGNTEAFF. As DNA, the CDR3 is TGTGCCAGTAGTATACTTAGCGGCGGGGGGAACACTGAAGCTTTCTTT. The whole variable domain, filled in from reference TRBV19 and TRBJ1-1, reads DGGITQSPKYLFRKEGQNVTLSCEQNLNHDAMYWYRQDPGQGLRLIYYSQIVNDFQKGDIAEGYSVSREKKESFPLTVTSAQKNPTAFYLCASSILSGGGNTEAFFGQGTRLTVV.

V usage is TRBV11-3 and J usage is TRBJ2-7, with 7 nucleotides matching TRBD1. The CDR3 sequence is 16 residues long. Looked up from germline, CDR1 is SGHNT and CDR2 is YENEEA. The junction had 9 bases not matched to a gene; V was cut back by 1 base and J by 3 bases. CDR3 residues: CASSLVHRDRFYEQYF. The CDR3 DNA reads TGTGCCAGCAGCTTAGTCCACCGGGACAGATTCTACGAGCAGTACTTC. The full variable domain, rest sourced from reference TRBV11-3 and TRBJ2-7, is EAGVVQSPRYKIIEKKQPVAFWCNPISGHNTLYWYLQNLGQGPELLIRYENEEAVDDSQLPKDRFSAERLKGVDSTLKIQPAELGDSAVYLCASSLVHRDRFYEQYFGPGTRLTVT.

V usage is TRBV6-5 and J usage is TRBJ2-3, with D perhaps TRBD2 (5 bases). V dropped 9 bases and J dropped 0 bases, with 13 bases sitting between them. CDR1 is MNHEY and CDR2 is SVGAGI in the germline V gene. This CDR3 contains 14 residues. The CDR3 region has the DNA TGTGCCAGTGCTTCTGGGAGTAGCACAGATACGCAGTATTTT. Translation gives CASASGSSTDTQYF.

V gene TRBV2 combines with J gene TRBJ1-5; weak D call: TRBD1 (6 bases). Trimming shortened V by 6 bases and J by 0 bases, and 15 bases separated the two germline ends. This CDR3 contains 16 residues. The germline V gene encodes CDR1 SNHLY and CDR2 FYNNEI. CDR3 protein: CASSQQGFYSNQPQHF. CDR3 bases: TGTGCCAGCAGCCAGCAGGGGTTCTATAGCAATCAGCCCCAGCATTTT.